This is a list of T cell receptor beta chains from one sample in a study of blood T cell repertoires in COVID-19. Measured with immunoSEQ multiplex PCR; TCRdb has only the in-frame clones, and not every one. The table shows about 260,000 clones, with around 87% occurring only once. Sample: peripheral blood. The receptor set was obtained from a woman in her thirties or forties who had recovered from COVID-19. CDR3s include the opening cysteine and the closing phenylalanine or tryptophan. A D gene is named only where the DNA matches it firmly. Some rows have no size entry. The others give once, few or many, or a class for an expanded clone.

j_gene,d_gene,v_gene,abundance,CDR3nt,CDR3aa
TRBJ1-2,NA,TRBV7-2,once,TGTGCCAGCAGCTTAGATGGGGAGAGCTATGGCTACACCTTC,CASSLDGESYGYTF
TRBJ1-5,NA,TRBV5-1,few,TGCGCCAGCAGCTTGGGACAGTCTGGCAATCAGCCCCAGCATTTT,CASSLGQSGNQPQHF
TRBJ1-5,NA,TRBV7-8,NA,TGTGCCAGCAGCCTCGCAGGGGTCGCGGGGGGTGTCAATCAGCCCCAGCATTTT,CASSLAGVAGGVNQPQHF
TRBJ1-2,TRBD1,TRBV5-1,NA,TGCGCCAGCAGCTTGAGGCCCCGGGACAGGGGGCTGGATGGCTACACCTTC,CASSLRPRDRGLDGYTF
TRBJ1-4,NA,TRBV4-3,NA,TGCGCCAGCAGCCGGTTAGGGGACAACAATGAAAAACTGTTTTTT,CASSRLGDNNEKLFF
TRBJ2-3,NA,TRBV20-1,NA,TGCAGTGGGCAAAGAACCGATACGCAGTATTTT,CSGQRTDTQYF
TRBJ1-2,NA,TRBV12-3/TRBV12-4,NA,TGTGCCAGCAGTTTCCTGGGGGGCTATGGCTACACCTTC,CASSFLGGYGYTF
TRBJ1-1,NA,TRBV4-3,NA,TGCGCCAGCAGGCAGGGCTCTGAAGCTTTCTTT,CASRQGSEAFF
TRBJ1-2,TRBD1,TRBV7-3,NA,TGTGCCAGCAGCTCGGACAGGGGGTTAAGGAAGAATGGCTACACCTTC,CASSSDRGLRKNGYTF
TRBJ1-1,NA,TRBV12-3/TRBV12-4,NA,TGTGCCAGCAGTCCAGGAATACAGTTTGAAGCTTTCTTT,CASSPGIQFEAFF